This T cell receptor (beta chain) originates from a study of PD-1 blockade in classical Hodgkin lymphoma. Whole-study findings and limits: The repertoire differences lack a defined cause, possibly disease activity or prior therapy.

As to time point: cycle 4 day 1 (C4D1), after more than five weeks of nivolumab. Every patient experienced relapse after autologous stem cell transplantation, and brentuximab vedotin exposure varied. Magnetic negative selection of thawed PBMCs yielded the CD8+ T cells. Worth noting for this clone: Its target is not known.

The germline CDR1 and CDR2 sequences are LNHDA and SQIVND (reference sequence). V was pared by 5 bases and J by 4 bases, with 4 bases of the junction left unmatched. This CDR3 contains 15 residues. TCRdb keeps only in-frame clones here, not all; method: immunoSEQ multiplex PCR. The table records approximately 9,900 clones, approximately 69% of them present only once. The receptor comes from a human donor with classical Hodgkin lymphoma. J is TRBJ2-1 and V is TRBV19, with TRBD2 identical over 11 bases. Specimen: CD8+ T cells from blood, collected before the fourth cycle of nivolumab. Written as DNA, the CDR3 is TGTGCCAGTAGTCCGGGACTAGCGGAATACAATGAGCAGTTCTTC. Protein: CASSPGLAEYNEQFF.